The subject of this entry is one T cell receptor beta chain. The antigen is undetermined. The sample belongs to a study of regulatory dendritic cells for organ transplantation. Study-level background: On day 6, the dendritic cells were exposed to LPS.

Allogeneic regulatory or mature dendritic cells were co-cultured for less than six days with CFSE-labeled sorted T cells at 1:10. CD4+ or CD8+ T cells were sorted as naive CD45RA+ or memory CD45RO+. Study-level results: Memory CD8+ T cells were the most oligoclonal; naive cells were highly diverse. Regulatory dendritic cells appeared to expand memory CD8+ clones less than mature ones.

Using immunoSEQ multiplex PCR, the repertoire was profiled, and TCRdb retains in-frame clones only, with some absent. The sample shows about 20,000 clones, 70% to 90% of them seen only once. The length of the CDR3 is 15 residues. Between the trimmed V and J ends, which lost 5 bases and 0 bases, there was a span of 15 bases. Germline V gene lookup returns CDR1 SGHRS and CDR2 YFSETQ. Input material: naive CD4+ T cells from blood cultured with regulatory dendritic cells. The subset here: CD45RA+ naive T cells. This receptor was identified in a human donor in good health. The chain links TRBV5-1 to TRBJ2-7, with D perhaps matching TRBD1 (5 bases). CDR3 DNA sequence: TGCGCCAGCAGTCAGCTGGTCCAGGGCTCCTACGAGCAGTACTTC. Its translation is CASSQLVQGSYEQYF. The full variable domain, rest sourced from reference TRBV5-1 and TRBJ2-7, is KAGVTQTPRYLIKTRGQQVTLSCSPISGHRSVSWYQQTPGQGLQFLFEYFSETQRNKGNFPGRFSGRQFSNSRSEMNVSTLELGDSALYLCASSQLVQGSYEQYFGPGTRLTVT.